The 14 T cell receptor beta chains given below trace back to one sample, sequenced in a study of cytomegalovirus exposure and HLA in healthy donors. PCR employed 60 Vbeta and 13 Jbeta primers. Using immunoSEQ multiplex PCR, the repertoire was profiled, and TCRdb retains in-frame clones only, with some absent. The table records 110,000 to 150,000 clones, nearly 80% of them present only once. The sample taken for sequencing was PBMCs. Receptors originate from a male donor in good health and CMV-seronegative.

V gene TRBV30 combines with J gene TRBJ2-7; weak D call: TRBD1 (6 bases). V lost 0 bases to trimming and J lost 4 bases, with 7 bases between them. CDR3 length: 12 residues. Germline V gene lookup returns CDR1 GTSNPN and CDR2 SVGIG (reference sequence). In DNA, the CDR3 is TGTGCCTGGAGTGTACAGGGTTACGAGCAGTACTTC. This codes for CAWSVQGYEQYF. Full variable domain (rest looked up from reference TRBV30 and TRBJ2-7): SQTIHQWPATLVQPVGSPLSLECTVEGTSNPNLYWYRQAAGRGLQLLFYSVGIGQISSEVPQNLSASRPQDRQFILSSKKLLLSDSGFYLCAWSVQGYEQYFGPGTRLTVT.

The gene calls are TRBV4-3 and TRBJ2-2; D is unresolved. The germline V gene encodes CDR1 LGHNA and CDR2 YSLEER. V was shortened by 0 bases and J by 3 bases, with 14 bases between the two germline ends. The CDR3 contains 17 residues. The CDR3 region has the DNA TGCGCCAGCAGCCAAGATTGGGTAGGAGCCGACACCGGGGAGCTGTTTTTT. Amino acid sequence: CASSQDWVGADTGELFF.

The chain employs TRBV10-1 and TRBJ2-1; 11 nucleotides match TRBD1. Germline CDR1 and CDR2: WNHNN and SYGVQD (reference sequence). The CDR3 loop spans 14 amino acids. V gave up 3 bases and J gave up 9 bases; unmatched junction bases: 4. The DNA for the CDR3 is TGCGCCAGCAGTGAAAGGACAGGGGGCGCTGAGCAGTTCTTC. This encodes CASSERTGGAEQFF.

Concerning this clone itself: Germline and junction disagree at one end, which may indicate a read error. The V and J genes are TRBV5-1 and TRBJ2-3; weak D call: TRBD1 (5 bases). The CDR3 is 15 amino acids. The germline gives CDR1 SGHRS, CDR2 YFSETQ. The CDR3 DNA reads as TGCGCCAGCAGCTTCAGGACACTTTCCACAGATGCGCAGTATTTT. It encodes CASSFRTLSTDAQYF.

This clone has more than one count but fewer than ten. The chain recombines TRBV28 with TRBJ1-2; D might be TRBD1 (6 bases). In germline, CDR1 is MDHEN, CDR2 SYDVKM. Trimming cost V 2 bases and J 4 bases, with 14 bases left between them. The CDR3 sequence is 15 residues long. Written as DNA, the CDR3 is TGTGCCAGCAGTTTAGGTGGACAGCAGTTCTATGGCTACACCTTC. Amino acids: CASSLGGQQFYGYTF.

The chain employs TRBV2 and TRBJ2-1; 11 bases align to TRBD2. Germline V gene lookup returns CDR1 SNHLY and CDR2 FYNNEI. The CDR3 contains 14 residues. Trimming took 8 bases from V and 9 from J; bases not matched to a gene: 9. The CDR3 reads CASCIAGGPIEQFF. CDR3 nucleotide sequence: TGTGCCAGCTGTATAGCGGGGGGGCCAATTGAGCAGTTCTTC.

The V gene is TRBV2, the J gene TRBJ2-3; 10 nucleotides agree with TRBD1. The CDR3 loop spans 16 amino acids. V dropped 6 bases and J dropped 2; count of bases not matched to a gene: 8. The germline gives CDR1 SNHLY, CDR2 FYNNEI. In DNA form, the CDR3 reads TGTGCCAGCAGAGGGGGGACAGGGGCGAACACAGATACGCAGTATTTT. As protein: CASRGGTGANTDTQYF.

The chain employs TRBV7-6 and TRBJ2-3; the D is unclear. V lost 1 base, J lost 4 bases, and 12 bases lay in between. Germline CDR1 reads SGHVS; CDR2 reads FNYEAQ. This CDR3 is built from 15 residues. CDR3 loop: CASSLGAVAADTQYF. CDR3 nucleotides: TGTGCCAGCAGCTTAGGCGCGGTAGCCGCAGATACGCAGTATTTT. The variable domain in full, completed from reference TRBV7-6 and TRBJ2-3, reads GAGVSQSPRYKVTKRGQDVALRCDPISGHVSLYWYRQALGQGPEFLTYFNYEAQQDKSGLPNDRFSAERPEGSISTLTIQRTEQRDSAMYRCASSLGAVAADTQYFGPGTRLTVL.

The genes are TRBV4-3 and TRBJ1-3; no clear D gene. Germline values: CDR1 LGHNA, CDR2 YSLEER. Trimming left V 4 bases short and J 0 bases short, with 7 bases between. The CDR3 has 14 amino acids. CDR3 nucleotide sequence: TGCGCCAGCAGCCGTACAAGCTCTGGAAACACCATATATTTT. Residues: CASSRTSSGNTIYF.

This rearrangement joins TRBV5-1 to TRBJ1-2; no firm D call. The CDR3 has 13 residues. CDR1 is SGHRS, CDR2 YFSETQ, per germline. With 4 bases removed from V and 8 bases from J, the gap between germline ends came to 15 bases. The CDR3 sequence: CASSPTPLKGYTF. CDR3 DNA sequence: TGCGCCAGCAGCCCTACCCCTTTGAAAGGCTACACCTTC.

The chain carries TRBV7-3 and TRBJ2-1; 9 nucleotides agree with TRBD2. In germline, CDR1 is SGHTA, CDR2 FQGTGA. CDR3 length: 15 residues. The V gene end was trimmed by 1 base and the J gene end by 8 bases; junction bases not matched to a gene: 6. CDR3 residues: CASSLNGGGAHEQFF. The DNA of the CDR3 is TGTGCCAGCAGCTTAAACGGCGGGGGGGCCCATGAGCAGTTCTTC.

The V gene is TRBV6-6, the J gene TRBJ1-3; a possible D gene is TRBD1 (5 bases). The germline V and J ends were trimmed by 0 bases and 2 bases, with 11 bases remaining between them. Germline V gives CDR1 MNHNY, CDR2 SVGAGI (reference sequence). This CDR3 has 16 residues. This chain's CDR3 is CASSYSISGTGNTIYF. Written as DNA, the CDR3 is TGTGCCAGCAGTTACTCGATCTCAGGGACTGGAAACACCATATATTTT.

This chain uses TRBV30 with TRBJ2-7, with D possibly TRBD2 on 5 matching bases. Between the trimmed V and J ends, which lost 6 bases and 8 bases, there was a span of 17 bases. This CDR3 has 12 residues. Germline V lookup: CDR1 GTSNPN, CDR2 SVGIG (reference sequence). The CDR3 bases are TGTGCCTGTGTTCCTGAGGGAGCCCAGCAGTACTTC. This encodes CACVPEGAQQYF.

The gene calls are TRBV7-3 and TRBJ2-2; 8 positions match TRBD1. Germline CDR1 reads SGHTA; CDR2 reads FQGTGA. The ends lost 5 bases at V and 2 bases at J; junction bases unmatched: 7. The CDR3 runs 16 residues. As DNA, the CDR3 is TGTGCCAGCAGCCGACAGGGGCCCCCAAACACCGGGGAGCTGTTTTTT. Translating gives CASSRQGPPNTGELFF.